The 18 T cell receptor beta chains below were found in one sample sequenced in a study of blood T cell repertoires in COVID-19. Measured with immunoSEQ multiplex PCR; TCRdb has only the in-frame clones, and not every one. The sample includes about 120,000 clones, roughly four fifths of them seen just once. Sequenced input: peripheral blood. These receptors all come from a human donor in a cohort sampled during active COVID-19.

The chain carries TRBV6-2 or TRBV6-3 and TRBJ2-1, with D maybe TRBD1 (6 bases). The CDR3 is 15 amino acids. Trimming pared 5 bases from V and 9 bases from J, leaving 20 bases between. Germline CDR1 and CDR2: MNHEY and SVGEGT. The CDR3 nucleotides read TGTGCCAGCAGTCAGACTGACAGGCTATTCTCTGAGCAGTTCTTC. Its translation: CASSQTDRLFSEQFF.

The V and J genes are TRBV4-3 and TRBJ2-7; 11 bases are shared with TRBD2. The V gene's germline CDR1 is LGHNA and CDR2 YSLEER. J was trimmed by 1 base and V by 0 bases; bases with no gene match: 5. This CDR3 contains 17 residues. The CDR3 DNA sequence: TGCGCCAGCAGCCAAGATTGGGCTAGCGGGAGGTCCTACGAGCAGTACTTC. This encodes CASSQDWASGRSYEQYF.

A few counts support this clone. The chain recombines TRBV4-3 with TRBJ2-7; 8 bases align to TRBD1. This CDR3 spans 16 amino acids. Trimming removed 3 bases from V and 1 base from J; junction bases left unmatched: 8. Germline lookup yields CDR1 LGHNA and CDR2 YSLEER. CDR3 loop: CASSHGPGGASYEQYF. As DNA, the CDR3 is TGCGCCAGCAGCCATGGCCCAGGGGGCGCGTCCTACGAGCAGTACTTC.

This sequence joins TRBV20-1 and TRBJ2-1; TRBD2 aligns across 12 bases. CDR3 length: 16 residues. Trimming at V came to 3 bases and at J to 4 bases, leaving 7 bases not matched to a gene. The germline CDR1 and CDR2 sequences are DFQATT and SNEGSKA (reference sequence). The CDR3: CSASKASGGVYNEQFF. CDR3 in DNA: TGCAGTGCTAGTAAGGCTAGCGGGGGGGTATACAATGAGCAGTTCTTC.

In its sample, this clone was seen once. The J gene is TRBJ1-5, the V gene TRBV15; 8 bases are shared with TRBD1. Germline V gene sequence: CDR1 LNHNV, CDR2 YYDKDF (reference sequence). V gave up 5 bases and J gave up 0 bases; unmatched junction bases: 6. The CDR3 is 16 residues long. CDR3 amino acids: CATSVDRGSSNQPQHF. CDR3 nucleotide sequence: TGTGCCACCAGCGTAGACAGGGGCAGTAGCAATCAGCCCCAGCATTTT.

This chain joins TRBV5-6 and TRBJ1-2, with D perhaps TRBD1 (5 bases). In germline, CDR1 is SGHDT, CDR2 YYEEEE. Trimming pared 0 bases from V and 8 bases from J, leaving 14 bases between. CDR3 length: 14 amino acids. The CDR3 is CASSLVAGLEGYTF. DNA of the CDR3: TGTGCCAGCAGCTTGGTTGCAGGGTTGGAGGGCTACACCTTC.

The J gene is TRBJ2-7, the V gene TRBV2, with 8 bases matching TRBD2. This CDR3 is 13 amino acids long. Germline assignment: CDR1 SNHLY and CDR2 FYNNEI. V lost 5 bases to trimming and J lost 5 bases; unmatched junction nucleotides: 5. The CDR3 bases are TGTGCCAGCAGTCAGCGGGAGCTACACGAGCAGTACTTC. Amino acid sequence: CASSQRELHEQYF.

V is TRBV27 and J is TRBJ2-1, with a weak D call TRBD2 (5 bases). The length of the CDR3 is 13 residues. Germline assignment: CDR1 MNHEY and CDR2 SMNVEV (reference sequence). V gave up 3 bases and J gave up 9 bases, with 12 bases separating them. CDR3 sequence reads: CASSFRPGSEQFF. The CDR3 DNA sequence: TGTGCCAGCAGTTTCCGGCCGGGGTCTGAGCAGTTCTTC.

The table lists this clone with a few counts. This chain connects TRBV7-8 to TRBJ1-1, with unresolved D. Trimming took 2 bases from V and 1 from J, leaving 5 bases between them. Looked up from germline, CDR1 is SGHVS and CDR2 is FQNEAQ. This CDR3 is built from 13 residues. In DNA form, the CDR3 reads TGTGCCAGCAGCTTATCACAGAACACTGAAGCTTTCTTT. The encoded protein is CASSLSQNTEAFF.

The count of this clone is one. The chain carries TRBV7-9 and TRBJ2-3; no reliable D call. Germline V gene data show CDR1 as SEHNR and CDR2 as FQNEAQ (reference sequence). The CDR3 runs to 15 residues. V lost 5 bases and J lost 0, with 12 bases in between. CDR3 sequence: CASSDPWASTDTQYF. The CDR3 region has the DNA TGTGCCAGCAGCGACCCCTGGGCTAGCACAGATACGCAGTATTTT.

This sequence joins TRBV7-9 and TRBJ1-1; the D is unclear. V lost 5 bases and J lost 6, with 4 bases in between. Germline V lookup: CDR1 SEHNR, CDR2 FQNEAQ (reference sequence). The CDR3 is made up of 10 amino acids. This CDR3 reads CASSISEAFF. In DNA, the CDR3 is TGTGCCAGCAGCATATCTGAAGCTTTCTTT.

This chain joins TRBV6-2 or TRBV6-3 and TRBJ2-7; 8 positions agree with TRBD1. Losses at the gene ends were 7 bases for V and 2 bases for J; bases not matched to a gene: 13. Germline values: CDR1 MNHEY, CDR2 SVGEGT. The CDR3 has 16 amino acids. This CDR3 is CASTPYKYRGTYEQYF. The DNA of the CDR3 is TGTGCCAGCACCCCGTACAAATACAGGGGGACCTACGAGCAGTACTTC.

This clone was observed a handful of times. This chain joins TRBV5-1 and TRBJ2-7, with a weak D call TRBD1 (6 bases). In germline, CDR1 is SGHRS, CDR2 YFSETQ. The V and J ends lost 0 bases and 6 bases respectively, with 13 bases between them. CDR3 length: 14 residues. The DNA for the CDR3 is TGCGCCAGCAGCTTGGACAGGACAGTTCTCGAGCAGTACTTC. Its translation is CASSLDRTVLEQYF.

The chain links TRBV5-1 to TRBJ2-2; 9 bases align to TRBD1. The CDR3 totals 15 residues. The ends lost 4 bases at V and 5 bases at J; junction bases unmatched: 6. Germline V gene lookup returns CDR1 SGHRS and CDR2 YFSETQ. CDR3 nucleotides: TGCGCCAGCAGCAGGGCCGGGACAGGGACCGGGGAGCTGTTTTTT. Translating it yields CASSRAGTGTGELFF.

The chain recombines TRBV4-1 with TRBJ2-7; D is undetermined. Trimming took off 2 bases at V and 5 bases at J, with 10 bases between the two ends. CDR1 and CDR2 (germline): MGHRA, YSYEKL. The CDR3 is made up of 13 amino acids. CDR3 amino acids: CASSQYFEDEQYF. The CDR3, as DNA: TGCGCCAGCAGCCAATACTTCGAGGACGAGCAGTACTTC.

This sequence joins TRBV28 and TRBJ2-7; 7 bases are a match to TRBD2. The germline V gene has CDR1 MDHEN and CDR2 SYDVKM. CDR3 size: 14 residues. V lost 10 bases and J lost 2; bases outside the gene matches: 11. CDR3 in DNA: TGTGCCACCTCAAGGGGACTAAATACCTACGAGCAGTACTTC. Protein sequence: CATSRGLNTYEQYF.

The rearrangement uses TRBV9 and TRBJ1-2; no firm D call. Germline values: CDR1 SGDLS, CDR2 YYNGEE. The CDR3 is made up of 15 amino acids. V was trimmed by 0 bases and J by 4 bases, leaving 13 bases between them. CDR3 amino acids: CASSVDPRSAYGYTF. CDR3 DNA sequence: TGTGCCAGCAGCGTAGATCCCAGGTCCGCCTATGGCTACACCTTC.

DNA of the CDR3: TGTGCCAGCAGCCCAGAACAGGGGACCCCCTCTCTGGGAGCTTTCTTT. Its protein is CASSPEQGTPSLGAFF. This chain uses TRBV9 with TRBJ1-1; TRBD1 agrees at 7 bases. With V trimmed by 4 bases and J by 10 bases, 19 bases remained unmatched. The length of the CDR3 is 16 residues. CDR1 is SGDLS, CDR2 YYNGEE, per germline.